The present entry profiles one T cell receptor beta chain with its context. Its specificity is unknown. TCRdb re-derived calls from the 5' RACE reads in MiXCR, one entry per CDR3 protein. This sample has about 260,000 distinct CDR3 sequences, with 20% found just once. This CDR3 contains 13 residues. Germline V gene data show CDR1 as DFQATT and CDR2 as SNEGSKA (reference sequence). V lost 3 bases and J 7 bases, leaving 12 bases between the germline ends. This sample is part of a study of CD8 T cells in ankylosing spondylitis. Notes on the study in general: In ankylosing spondylitis patients, matched synovial fluid reportedly showed significant enrichment of disease-linked clones. Prior literature has documented some motif variants in synovial fluid and blood from reactive arthritis.

Sequencing was performed on blood, either unsorted or a sorted T cell fraction (not recorded which). The clonotype originates from a male donor with ankylosing spondylitis or in good health (not recorded which). V and J are TRBV20-1 and TRBJ1-4; the D is unclear. CDR3 loop: CSASLVNGEKLFF. The CDR3 DNA reads TGCAGTGCTAGTTTGGTGAATGGTGAAAAACTGTTTTTT.